The 17 T cell receptor beta chains below come from one sample, sequenced in a study of blood T cell repertoires in COVID-19. The repertoire was sequenced with immunoSEQ multiplex PCR; TCRdb's copy has only in-frame clones and lacks some. The sample carries approximately 150,000 clones, roughly 84% recorded once. The sequenced sample was peripheral blood. These receptors were collected from a man younger than 45 with COVID-19, enrolled during active disease.

This clone was counted once. The chain joins TRBV28 to TRBJ2-2; 8 bases match TRBD1. The trim removed 7 bases at V and 1 base at J, leaving 8 bases unmatched. CDR1 is MDHEN and CDR2 is SYDVKM in the germline V gene. CDR3 length equals 16 residues. The CDR3 region has the DNA TGTGCCAGCACCTCGGGCGGGACAGGGAACACCGGGGAGCTGTTTTTT. Protein: CASTSGGTGNTGELFF.

This clone was seen only once. V gene TRBV7-9 combines with J gene TRBJ2-5; 9 positions match TRBD1. The CDR3 has 17 amino acids. Per germline, CDR1 SEHNR and CDR2 FQNEAQ (reference sequence). V was pared by 5 bases and J by 4 bases, with 14 bases of the junction left unmatched. The CDR3 DNA is TGTGCCAGCAGCCCTAGCCCTGAACAGGGGGCGCGAGAGACCCAGTACTTC. Amino acids: CASSPSPEQGARETQYF. The entire variable domain, with the rest obtained from reference TRBV7-9 and TRBJ2-5, is as follows: DTGVSQNPRHKITKRGQNVTFRCDPISEHNRLYWYRQTLGQGPEFLTYFQNEAQLEKSRLLSDRFSAERPKGSFSTLEIQRTEQGDSAMYLCASSPSPEQGARETQYFGPGTRLLVL.

The chain couples TRBV12-3 or TRBV12-4 to TRBJ1-1; a weak D match, TRBD1 (5 bases). The V end lost 4 bases, the J end lost 11 bases, and 11 bases lay between the germline ends. The CDR3 is 11 residues long. CDR3 region: CASSSQWGAFF. The CDR3, as DNA: TGTGCCAGCAGTTCCCAGTGGGGCGCTTTCTTT.

The chain couples TRBV4-2 to TRBJ2-7; 8 nucleotides agree with TRBD2. The junction had 12 bases not matched to a gene; V was cut back by 1 base and J by 4 bases. Germline loops: CDR1 LGHNA, CDR2 YNFKEQ. CDR3 length: 17 residues. The CDR3 reads CASSQGPPAGGRYEQYF. CDR3 nucleotides: TGTGCCAGCAGCCAAGGGCCCCCCGCGGGAGGACGGTACGAGCAGTACTTC.

This sequence joins TRBV27 and TRBJ2-6; 7 bases align to TRBD1. V lost 5 bases, J lost 2 bases, and 3 bases stayed unmatched. The V gene's germline CDR1 is MNHEY and CDR2 SMNVEV (reference sequence). This CDR3 spans 15 amino acids. This CDR3 reads CASSLTGAGANVLTF. CDR3 DNA sequence: TGTGCCAGCAGTCTTACAGGGGCTGGGGCCAACGTCCTGACTTTC.

As regards this clone: The sample contains more than one DNA sequence encoding this CDR3. The genes are TRBV7-3 and TRBJ1-2, with TRBD1 matching over 10 bases. J lost 8 bases, V lost 2 bases, and 2 bases had no gene match. The CDR3 has 13 residues. Per the germline V gene, CDR1 is SGHTA and CDR2 is FQGTGA. The CDR3 loop is CASSLGTGDGYTF. The CDR3 region has the DNA TGTGCCAGCAGCTTAGGGACAGGGGACGGCTACACCTTC.

The chain couples TRBV18 to TRBJ1-5, with TRBD1 matching over 7 bases. This CDR3 region has 16 residues. CDR1 is KGHSH and CDR2 is LQKENI in the germline V gene. V shed 4 bases and J 3 bases; nucleotides not matched to a gene: 9. CDR3 coding DNA: TGTGCCAGCTCACTCTCCGGGGACAGCCCCAATCAGCCCCAGCATTTT. Protein sequence: CASSLSGDSPNQPQHF.

The chain has TRBV6-5 and TRBJ2-4; 7 bases agree with TRBD1. V gave up 6 bases and J gave up 5 bases; unmatched junction bases: 10. The CDR3 is made up of 15 amino acids. Germline V gene data show CDR1 as MNHEY and CDR2 as SVGAGI. The CDR3, as DNA: TGTGCCAGCAGAGAGCACCGACAGGGCGAAAACATTCAGTACTTC. Amino acids: CASREHRQGENIQYF.

The CDR3 DNA sequence: TGTGCCAGCAGGATTAGCGGGAGGGACACAGATACGCAGTATTTT. This codes for CASRISGRDTDTQYF. The rearrangement links TRBV27 to TRBJ2-3, with 11 bases aligning to TRBD2. Germline values: CDR1 MNHEY, CDR2 SMNVEV (reference sequence). The length of the CDR3 is 15 residues. With 6 bases clipped from V and 2 bases from J, the junction kept 4 bases outside the gene matches.

V and J are TRBV6-6 and TRBJ1-5; 8 nucleotides align to TRBD1. J lost 0 bases, V lost 6 bases, and 4 bases had no gene match. Germline V gene lookup returns CDR1 MNHNY and CDR2 SVGAGI (reference sequence). CDR3 length: 15 amino acids. In DNA, the CDR3 is TGTGCCAGCAGGCTGACAGGGGCTAGCAATCAGCCCCAGCATTTT. This translates into CASRLTGASNQPQHF.

V is TRBV7-3 and J is TRBJ2-2; D is ambiguous. There are 15 residues in the CDR3. Trimming took 1 base from V and 1 from J, leaving 7 bases between them. Germline assignment: CDR1 SGHTA and CDR2 FQGTGA. DNA for the CDR3: TGTGCCAGCAGCTTAAGCCCGGGGAACACCGGGGAGCTGTTTTTT. Amino acid sequence: CASSLSPGNTGELFF.

The chain uses TRBV19 and TRBJ1-6; tentative D call: TRBD1 (6 bases). The CDR3 is 15 amino acids. Germline assignment: CDR1 LNHDA and CDR2 SQIVND (reference sequence). With 3 bases removed from V and 6 bases from J, the gap between germline ends came to 12 bases. CDR3 sequence reads: CASSMGQKINSPLHF. DNA of the CDR3: TGTGCCAGTAGTATGGGACAAAAGATTAATTCACCCCTCCACTTT.

This chain links TRBV11-2 with TRBJ1-3; D not certain. The CDR3 loop spans 15 amino acids. Trimming shortened V by 7 bases and J by 0 bases, and 13 bases separated the two germline ends. Germline CDR1 SGHAT, CDR2 FQNNGV. The CDR3 sequence is CASTSDIFSGNTIYF. CDR3 DNA: TGTGCCAGCACCTCAGACATTTTCTCTGGAAACACCATATATTTT. Complete variable domain (other parts from reference TRBV11-2 and TRBJ1-3): EAGVAQSPRYKIIEKRQSVAFWCNPISGHATLYWYQQILGQGPKLLIQFQNNGVVDDSQLPKDRFSAERLKGVDSTLKIQPAKLEDSAVYLCASTSDIFSGNTIYFGEGSWLTVV.

The chain combines TRBV2 with TRBJ1-4, with D possibly being TRBD1 (6 bases). V lost 1 base, J lost 7 bases, and 13 bases lay in between. The germline V gene has CDR1 SNHLY and CDR2 FYNNEI. CDR3 length: 15 residues. CDR3 in amino acids: CASSEGTVGGEKLFF. The CDR3 bases are TGTGCCAGCAGTGAAGGGACAGTTGGGGGTGAAAAACTGTTTTTT.

This clone was recorded once. Written as DNA, the CDR3 is TGTGCCAGCAGCTTGCGGGGTAGCGGGAGCTACGAGCAGTACTTC. It encodes CASSLRGSGSYEQYF. This chain connects TRBV5-5 to TRBJ2-7, with 9 bases lining up with TRBD2. Trimming took 1 base from V and 3 from J; bases not matched to a gene: 5. The germline V gene encodes CDR1 SGHKS and CDR2 YYEKEE (reference sequence). The CDR3 is 15 residues long.

The V and J genes are TRBV6-5 and TRBJ1-5; possibly TRBD1 for D (5 bases). The CDR3 has 15 residues. Germline V gives CDR1 MNHEY, CDR2 SVGAGI. Trimming took off 0 bases at V and 3 bases at J, with 9 bases between the two ends. The CDR3 here is CASSYSGGYNQPQHF. In nucleotides, the CDR3 is TGTGCCAGCAGTTACTCGGGGGGTTACAATCAGCCCCAGCATTTT.

This clone was seen a single time. V gene TRBV21-1 combines with J gene TRBJ2-7; whether TRBD2, the table's D call, matches the DNA was not checked. TRBV21-1 is reported as a pseudogene. The CDR3 sequence is 14 residues long. DNA for the CDR3: TGTGCCAGCAGCCCCCGCCGGGACTCCTACGAGCAGTACTTC. Translation: CASSPRRDSYEQYF.